This T cell receptor beta chain was captured in a study of cytomegalovirus exposure and HLA in healthy donors. Study information: Earlier results showed approximately 110 million unique TCR beta sequences derived from roughly 180 million T cells. Whole-study results and caveats: V- and J-gene trimming in TCR beta was tied to a missense DCLRE1C variant by an analysis performed later. Most sequenced TCRs were rare (though some public TCRs occurred in many donors).

PCR used 60 Vbeta primers and 13 Jbeta primers. This table comes from immunoSEQ multiplex PCR, and its TCRdb copy is limited to in-frame clones, with some not included. The table includes fewer than 150,000 clones, 78% detected once. With respect to this clone: Its antigen is unidentified.

In nominal health when sampled, donors likely had unrecorded immune exposures nonetheless. Trimming cost V 1 base and J 6 bases; bases outside gene matches: 12. The CDR3 contains 17 residues. From germline, CDR1 is SGDLS and CDR2 YYNGEE. This chain uses TRBV9 with TRBJ2-3; 9 bases match TRBD2. The source material was PBMCs. This TCR was sampled from a male donor in good health and CMV-seronegative. CDR3 region: CASSVSGLAGSLDTQYF. CDR3 nucleotides: TGTGCCAGCAGCGTAAGTGGGCTAGCGGGATCTCTTGATACGCAGTATTTT.